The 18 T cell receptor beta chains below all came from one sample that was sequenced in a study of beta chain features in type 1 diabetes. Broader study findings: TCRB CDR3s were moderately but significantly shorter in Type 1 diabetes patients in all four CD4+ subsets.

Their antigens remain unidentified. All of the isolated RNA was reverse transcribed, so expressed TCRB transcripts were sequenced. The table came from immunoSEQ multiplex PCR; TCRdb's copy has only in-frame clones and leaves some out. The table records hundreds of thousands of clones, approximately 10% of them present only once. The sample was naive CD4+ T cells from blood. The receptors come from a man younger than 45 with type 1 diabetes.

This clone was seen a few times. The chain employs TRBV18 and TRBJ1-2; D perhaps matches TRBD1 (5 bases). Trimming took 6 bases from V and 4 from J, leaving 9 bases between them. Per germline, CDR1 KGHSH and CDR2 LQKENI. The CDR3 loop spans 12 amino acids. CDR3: CASSPDSYGYTF. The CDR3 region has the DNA TGTGCCAGCTCCCCTGACAGCTATGGCTACACCTTC.

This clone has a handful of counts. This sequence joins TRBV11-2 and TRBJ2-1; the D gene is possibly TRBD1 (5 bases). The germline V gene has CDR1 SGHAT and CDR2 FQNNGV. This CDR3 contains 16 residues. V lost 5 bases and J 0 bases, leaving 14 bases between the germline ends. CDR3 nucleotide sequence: TGTGCCAGCAGCCCTACCGCAGGGATCTCCTACAATGAGCAGTTCTTC. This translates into CASSPTAGISYNEQFF. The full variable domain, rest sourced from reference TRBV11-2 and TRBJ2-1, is EAGVAQSPRYKIIEKRQSVAFWCNPISGHATLYWYQQILGQGPKLLIQFQNNGVVDDSQLPKDRFSAERLKGVDSTLKIQPAKLEDSAVYLCASSPTAGISYNEQFFGPGTRLTVL.

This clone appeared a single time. The CDR3 protein is CASRPDRSSYNEQFF. The CDR3 DNA reads as TGTGCCAGCAGGCCCGACAGGAGCTCCTACAATGAGCAGTTCTTC. The chain joins TRBV7-3 to TRBJ2-1; maybe TRBD1 (6 bases). Trimming cost V 6 bases and J 0 bases, with 12 bases left between them. The CDR3 sequence is 15 residues long. The germline CDR1 and CDR2 sequences are SGHTA and FQGTGA. Looking up the rest from reference TRBV7-3 and TRBJ2-1 gives the full variable domain: GAGVSQTPSNKVTEKGKYVELRCDPISGHTALYWYRQSLGQGPEFLIYFQGTGAADDSGLPNDRFFAVRPEGSVSTLKIQRTERGDSAVYLCASRPDRSSYNEQFFGPGTRLTVL.

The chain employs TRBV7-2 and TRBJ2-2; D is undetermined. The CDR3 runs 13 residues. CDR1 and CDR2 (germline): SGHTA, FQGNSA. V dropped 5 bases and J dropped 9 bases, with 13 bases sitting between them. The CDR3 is CASSPLSARELFF. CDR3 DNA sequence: TGTGCCAGCAGCCCTCTAAGTGCGAGGGAGCTGTTTTTT.

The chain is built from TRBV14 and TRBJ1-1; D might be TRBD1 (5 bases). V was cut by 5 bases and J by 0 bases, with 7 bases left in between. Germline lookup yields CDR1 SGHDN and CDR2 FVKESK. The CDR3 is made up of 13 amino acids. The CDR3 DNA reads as TGTGCCAGCAGCGGACATCTGAACACTGAAGCTTTCTTT. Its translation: CASSGHLNTEAFF.

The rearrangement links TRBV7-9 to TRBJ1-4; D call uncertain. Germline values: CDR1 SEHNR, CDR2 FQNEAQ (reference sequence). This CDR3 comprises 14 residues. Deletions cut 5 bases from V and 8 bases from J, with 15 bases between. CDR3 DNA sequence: TGTGCCAGCAGCCGCCACGAATTGAGGGAAAAACTGTTTTTT. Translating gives CASSRHELREKLFF.

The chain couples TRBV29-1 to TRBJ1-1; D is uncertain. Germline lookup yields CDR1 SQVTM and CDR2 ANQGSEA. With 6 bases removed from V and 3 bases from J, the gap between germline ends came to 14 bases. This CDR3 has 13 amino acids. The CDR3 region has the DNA TGCAGCGTAAGGACTTTGGTGGACACTGAAGCTTTCTTT. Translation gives CSVRTLVDTEAFF.

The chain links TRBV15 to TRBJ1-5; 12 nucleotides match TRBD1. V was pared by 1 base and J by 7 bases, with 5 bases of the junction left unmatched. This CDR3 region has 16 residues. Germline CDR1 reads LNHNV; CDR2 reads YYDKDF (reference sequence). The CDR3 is CATSRAGQGAGQPQHF. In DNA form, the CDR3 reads TGTGCCACCAGCAGAGCGGGACAGGGGGCAGGACAGCCCCAGCATTTT.

The CDR3 DNA sequence: TGTGCCAGCAGCTTGGGGGACAGACCGAACACTGAAGCTTTCTTT. It translates to CASSLGDRPNTEAFF. The chain is built from TRBV9 and TRBJ1-1; TRBD1 matches 7 bases. Unmatched junction bases numbered 7, after V lost 4 bases and J lost 1 base. In germline, CDR1 is SGDLS, CDR2 YYNGEE. This CDR3 is 15 amino acids long. The full variable domain, rest sourced from reference TRBV9 and TRBJ1-1, is DSGVTQTPKHLITATGQRVTLRCSPRSGDLSVYWYQQSLDQGLQFLIQYYNGEERAKGNILERFSAQQFPDLHSELNLSSLELGDSALYFCASSLGDRPNTEAFFGQGTRLTVV.

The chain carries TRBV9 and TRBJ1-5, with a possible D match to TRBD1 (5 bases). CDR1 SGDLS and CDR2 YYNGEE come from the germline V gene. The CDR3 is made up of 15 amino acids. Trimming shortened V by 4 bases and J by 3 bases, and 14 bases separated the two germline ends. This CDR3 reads CASSPLGGFNQPQHF. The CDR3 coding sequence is TGTGCCAGCAGCCCTCTGGGGGGATTCAATCAGCCCCAGCATTTT.

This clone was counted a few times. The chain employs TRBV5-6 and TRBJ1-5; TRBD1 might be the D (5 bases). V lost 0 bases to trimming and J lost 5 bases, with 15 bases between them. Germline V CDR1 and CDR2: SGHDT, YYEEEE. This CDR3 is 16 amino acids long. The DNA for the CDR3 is TGTGCCAGCAGCTTGGCGGCCAGGGCCAACCATCAGCCCCAGCATTTT. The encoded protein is CASSLAARANHQPQHF.

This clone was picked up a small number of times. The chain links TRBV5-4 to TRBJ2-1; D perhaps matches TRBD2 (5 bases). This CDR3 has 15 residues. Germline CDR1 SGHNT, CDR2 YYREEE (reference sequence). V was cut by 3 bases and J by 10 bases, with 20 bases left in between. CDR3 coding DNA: TGTGCCAGCAGCTACACAGTGGACTTCCAGAGAGAGCAGTTCTTC. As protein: CASSYTVDFQREQFF.

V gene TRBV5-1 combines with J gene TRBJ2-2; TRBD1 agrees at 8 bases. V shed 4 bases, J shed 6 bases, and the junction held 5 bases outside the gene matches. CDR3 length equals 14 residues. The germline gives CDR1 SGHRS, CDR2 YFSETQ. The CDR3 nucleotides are TGCGCCAGCAGCGTGACAGGGGTGGCCGGGGAGCTGTTTTTT. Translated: CASSVTGVAGELFF.

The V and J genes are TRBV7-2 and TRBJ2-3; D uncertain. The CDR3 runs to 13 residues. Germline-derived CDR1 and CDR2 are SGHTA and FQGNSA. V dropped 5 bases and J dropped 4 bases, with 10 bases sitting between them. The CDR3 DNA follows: TGTGCCAGCAGCACGTACATGGCAGATACGCAGTATTTT. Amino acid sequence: CASSTYMADTQYF.

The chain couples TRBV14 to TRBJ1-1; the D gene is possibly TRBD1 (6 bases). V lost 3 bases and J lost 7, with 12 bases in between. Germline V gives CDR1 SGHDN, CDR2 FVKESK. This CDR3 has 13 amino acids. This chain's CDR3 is CASSHGGGSEAFF. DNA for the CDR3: TGTGCCAGCAGCCATGGGGGGGGCAGTGAAGCTTTCTTT.

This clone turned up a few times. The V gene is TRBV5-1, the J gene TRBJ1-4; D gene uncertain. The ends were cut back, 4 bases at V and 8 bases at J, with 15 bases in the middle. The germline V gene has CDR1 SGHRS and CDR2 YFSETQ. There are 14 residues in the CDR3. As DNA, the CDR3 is TGCGCCAGCAGCCCCCAACGACTTGAAGAAAAACTGTTTTTT. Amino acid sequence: CASSPQRLEEKLFF.

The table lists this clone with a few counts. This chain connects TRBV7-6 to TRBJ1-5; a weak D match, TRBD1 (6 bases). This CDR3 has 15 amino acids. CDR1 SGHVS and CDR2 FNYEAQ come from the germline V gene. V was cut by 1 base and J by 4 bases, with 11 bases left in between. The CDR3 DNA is TGTGCCAGCAGCTTAGGAACAGGGCAGAATCAGCCCCAGCATTTT. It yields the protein CASSLGTGQNQPQHF. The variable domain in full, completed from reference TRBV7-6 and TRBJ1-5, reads GAGVSQSPRYKVTKRGQDVALRCDPISGHVSLYWYRQALGQGPEFLTYFNYEAQQDKSGLPNDRFSAERPEGSISTLTIQRTEQRDSAMYRCASSLGTGQNQPQHFGDGTRLSIL.

CDR3 protein: CASSSRQGGSPLHF. CDR3 nucleotides: TGTGCCAGTAGCTCGAGACAGGGAGGATCACCCCTCCACTTT. This rearrangement joins TRBV19 to TRBJ1-6, with 7 bases aligning to TRBD1. After removal of 6 bases from V and 10 bases from J, the junction contained 9 bases not matched to a gene. Germline values: CDR1 LNHDA, CDR2 SQIVND (reference sequence). CDR3 length equals 14 residues.